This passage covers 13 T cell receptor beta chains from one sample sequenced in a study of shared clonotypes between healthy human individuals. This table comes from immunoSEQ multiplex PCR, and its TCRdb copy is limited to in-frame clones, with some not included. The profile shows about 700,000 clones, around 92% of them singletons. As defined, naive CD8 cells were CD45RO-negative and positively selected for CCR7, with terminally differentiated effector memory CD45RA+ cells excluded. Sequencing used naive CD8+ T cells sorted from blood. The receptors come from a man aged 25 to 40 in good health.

Written as DNA, the CDR3 is TGTGCCAGCAGCTTGAGGGACAGATCGAACACCGGGGAGCTGTTTTTT. It encodes CASSLRDRSNTGELFF. The chain combines TRBV5-6 with TRBJ2-2; 7 bases agree with TRBD1. V shed 1 base, J shed 0 bases, and the junction held 3 bases outside the gene matches. This CDR3 comprises 16 residues. Germline CDR1 is SGHDT and CDR2 is YYEEEE. The complete variable domain, with remaining parts taken from reference TRBV5-6 and TRBJ2-2, reads DAGVTQSPTHLIKTRGQQVTLRCSPKSGHDTVSWYQQALGQGPQFIFQYYEEEERQRGNFPDRFSGHQFPNYSSELNVNALLLGDSALYLCASSLRDRSNTGELFFGEGSRLTVL.

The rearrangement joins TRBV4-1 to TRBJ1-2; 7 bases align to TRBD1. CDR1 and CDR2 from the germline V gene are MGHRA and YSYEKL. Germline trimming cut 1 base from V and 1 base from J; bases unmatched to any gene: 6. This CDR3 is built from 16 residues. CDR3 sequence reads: CASSQVPGQNNYGYTF. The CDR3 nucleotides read TGCGCCAGCAGCCAAGTCCCGGGACAGAATAACTATGGCTACACCTTC.

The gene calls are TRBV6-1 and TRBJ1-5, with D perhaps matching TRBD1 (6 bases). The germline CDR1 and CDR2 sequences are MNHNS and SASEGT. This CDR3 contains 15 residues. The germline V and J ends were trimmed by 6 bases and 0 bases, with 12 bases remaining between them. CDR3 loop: CASRGGLYSNQPQHF. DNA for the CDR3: TGTGCCAGCAGGGGGGGGCTTTATAGCAATCAGCCCCAGCATTTT.

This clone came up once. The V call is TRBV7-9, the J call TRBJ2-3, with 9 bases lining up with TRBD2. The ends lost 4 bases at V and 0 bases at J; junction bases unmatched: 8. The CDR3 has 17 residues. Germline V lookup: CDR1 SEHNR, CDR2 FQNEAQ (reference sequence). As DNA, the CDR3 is TGTGCCAGCAGCTCCTCTTTAGCGGGAGCAAGCACAGATACGCAGTATTTT. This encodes CASSSSLAGASTDTQYF.

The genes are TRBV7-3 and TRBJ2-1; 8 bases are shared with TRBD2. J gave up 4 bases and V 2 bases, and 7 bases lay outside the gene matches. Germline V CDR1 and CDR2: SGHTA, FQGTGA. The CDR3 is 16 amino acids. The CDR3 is CASSLVPAGGYNEQFF. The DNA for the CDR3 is TGTGCCAGCAGCTTAGTCCCCGCGGGGGGTTACAATGAGCAGTTCTTC.

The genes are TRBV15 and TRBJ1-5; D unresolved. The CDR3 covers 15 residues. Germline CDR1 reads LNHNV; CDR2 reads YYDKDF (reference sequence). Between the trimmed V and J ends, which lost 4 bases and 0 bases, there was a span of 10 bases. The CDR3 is CATSIVPRSNQPQHF. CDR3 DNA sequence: TGTGCCACCAGCATTGTCCCCCGTAGCAATCAGCCCCAGCATTTT. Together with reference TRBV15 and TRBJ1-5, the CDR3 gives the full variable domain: DAMVIQNPRYQVTQFGKPVTLSCSQTLNHNVMYWYQQKSSQAPKLLFHYYDKDFNNEADTPDNFQSRRPNTSFCFLDIRSPGLGDTAMYLCATSIVPRSNQPQHFGDGTRLSIL.

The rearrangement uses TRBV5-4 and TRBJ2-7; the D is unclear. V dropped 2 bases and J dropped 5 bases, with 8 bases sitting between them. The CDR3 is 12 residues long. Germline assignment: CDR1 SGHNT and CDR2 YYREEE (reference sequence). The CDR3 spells CASSLNIDEQYF. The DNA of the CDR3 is TGTGCCAGCAGCTTAAATATCGACGAGCAGTACTTC.

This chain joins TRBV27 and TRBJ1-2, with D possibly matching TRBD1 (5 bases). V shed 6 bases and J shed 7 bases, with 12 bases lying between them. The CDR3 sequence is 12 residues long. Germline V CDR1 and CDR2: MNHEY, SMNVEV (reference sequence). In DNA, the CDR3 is TGTGCCAGCAGATCGGGACTTGGTGGCTACACCTTC. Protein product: CASRSGLGGYTF.

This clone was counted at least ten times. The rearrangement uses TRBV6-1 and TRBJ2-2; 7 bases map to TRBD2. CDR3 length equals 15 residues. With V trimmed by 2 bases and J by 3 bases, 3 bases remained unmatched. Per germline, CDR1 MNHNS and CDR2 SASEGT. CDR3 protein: CASSESAGDTGELFF. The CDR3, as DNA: TGTGCCAGCAGTGAAAGCGCGGGAGACACCGGGGAGCTGTTTTTT.

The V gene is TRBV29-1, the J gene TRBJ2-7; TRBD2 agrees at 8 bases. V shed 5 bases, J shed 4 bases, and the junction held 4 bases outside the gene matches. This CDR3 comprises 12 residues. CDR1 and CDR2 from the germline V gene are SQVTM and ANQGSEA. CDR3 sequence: CSVRASGYEQYF. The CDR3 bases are TGCAGCGTTCGGGCTAGCGGGTACGAGCAGTACTTC.

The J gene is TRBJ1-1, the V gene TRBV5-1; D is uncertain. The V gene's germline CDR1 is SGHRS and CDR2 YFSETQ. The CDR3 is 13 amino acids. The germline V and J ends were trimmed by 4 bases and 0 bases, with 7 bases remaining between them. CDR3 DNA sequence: TGCGCCAGCAGCGTAGGCATGAACACTGAAGCTTTCTTT. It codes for CASSVGMNTEAFF.

The CDR3 spells CSVEGRTGYTF. CDR3 coding DNA: TGCAGCGTTGAGGGCAGAACCGGCTACACCTTC. The chain has TRBV29-1 and TRBJ1-2; unclear D gene. The CDR3 runs 11 residues. V dropped 3 bases and J dropped 8 bases, with 10 bases sitting between them. The germline gives CDR1 SQVTM, CDR2 ANQGSEA. Supplemented by reference TRBV29-1 and TRBJ1-2, the full variable domain reads SAVISQKPSRDICQRGTSLTIQCQVDSQVTMMFWYRQQPGQSLTLIATANQGSEATYESGFVIDKFPISRPNLTFSTLTVSNMSPEDSSIYLCSVEGRTGYTFGSGTRLTVV.

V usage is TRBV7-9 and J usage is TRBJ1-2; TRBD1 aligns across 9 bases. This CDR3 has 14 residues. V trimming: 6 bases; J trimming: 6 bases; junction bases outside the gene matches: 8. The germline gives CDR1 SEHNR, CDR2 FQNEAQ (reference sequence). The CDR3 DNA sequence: TGTGCCAGCAGACTCGGACAGGGGAAGAATGGCTACACCTTC. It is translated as CASRLGQGKNGYTF. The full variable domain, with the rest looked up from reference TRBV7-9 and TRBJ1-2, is DTGVSQNPRHKITKRGQNVTFRCDPISEHNRLYWYRQTLGQGPEFLTYFQNEAQLEKSRLLSDRFSAERPKGSFSTLEIQRTEQGDSAMYLCASRLGQGKNGYTFGSGTRLTVV.